This is a list of T cell receptor beta chains from one sample in a study of T cells after yellow fever vaccination. From the 5' RACE reads, TCRdb called clonotypes with MiXCR, one entry per CDR3 protein. The sample includes fewer than 400,000 distinct CDR3 sequences, 9.5% to 12% of them seen just once. This material consisted of CD4+ T cells sorted from PBMCs, taken 45 days after the yellow fever booster vaccination. These receptors originate from a young man who received the YFV17D yellow fever vaccine. The CDR3 runs from the conserved cysteine through the conserved F or W. A D gene is named only where the DNA matches it firmly. Clone size is given for some rows only: seen once, a few or many times, or a class if the clone is expanded.

clone size: few; V gene: TRBV7-2; J gene: TRBJ2-1; D gene: -; CDR3 protein: CASSLAENQPNEQFF; CDR3 DNA: TGTGCCAGCAGCTTAGCGGAGAACCAACCCAATGAGCAGTTCTTC
clone size: many; V gene: TRBV9; J gene: TRBJ2-1; D gene: TRBD2; CDR3 protein: CASSVEGLAYNEQFF; CDR3 DNA: TGTGCCAGCAGCGTAGAAGGACTAGCCTACAATGAGCAGTTCTTC
clone size: -; V gene: TRBV7-3; J gene: TRBJ2-1; D gene: TRBD2; CDR3 protein: CASSFGGGAFEQFF; CDR3 DNA: TGTGCCAGCAGCTTCGGCGGGGGGGCATTTGAGCAGTTCTTC
clone size: -; V gene: TRBV5-6; J gene: TRBJ2-5; D gene: TRBD2; CDR3 protein: CASSKGLVLQETQYF; CDR3 DNA: TGTGCCAGCAGCAAGGGACTAGTACTCCAAGAGACCCAGTACTTC
clone size: few; V gene: TRBV12-3/TRBV12-4; J gene: TRBJ1-1; D gene: -; CDR3 protein: CASRHRSQANTEAFF; CDR3 DNA: TGTGCCAGCAGACACCGCTCACAGGCGAACACTGAAGCTTTCTTT
clone size: -; V gene: TRBV20-1; J gene: TRBJ2-3; D gene: TRBD2; CDR3 protein: CSAPPAGSTDTQYF; CDR3 DNA: TGCAGTGCTCCCCCAGCGGGGAGCACAGATACGCAGTATTTT
clone size: few; V gene: TRBV7-9; J gene: TRBJ2-3; D gene: -; CDR3 protein: CASSGVTGAHPSTDTQYF; CDR3 DNA: TGTGCCAGCAGCGGGGTAACGGGTGCTCACCCTAGCACAGATACGCAGTATTTT
clone size: few; V gene: TRBV5-6; J gene: TRBJ2-5; D gene: TRBD2; CDR3 protein: CASSDGTSPVETQYF; CDR3 DNA: TGTGCCAGCAGCGACGGGACTAGCCCAGTCGAGACCCAGTACTTC
clone size: -; V gene: TRBV7-7; J gene: TRBJ2-3; D gene: TRBD2; CDR3 protein: CAVGRGAVLGGTDTQYF; CDR3 DNA: TGTGCGGTGGGGCGGGGGGCCGTGCTTGGCGGCACAGATACGCAGTATTTT
clone size: few; V gene: TRBV10-3; J gene: TRBJ1-5; D gene: -; CDR3 protein: CAARQAENLNQPQHF; CDR3 DNA: TGTGCCGCCCGTCAGGCGGAGAACCTCAATCAGCCCCAGCATTTT
clone size: -; V gene: TRBV27; J gene: TRBJ2-3; D gene: -; CDR3 protein: CASRTPTTDTQYF; CDR3 DNA: TGTGCCAGCAGGACTCCTACCACAGATACGCAGTATTTT
clone size: -; V gene: TRBV4-3; J gene: TRBJ2-1; D gene: TRBD1; CDR3 protein: CASSQDGTEILEQFF; CDR3 DNA: TGCGCCAGCAGCCAAGATGGGACAGAGATCCTTGAGCAGTTCTTC
clone size: many; V gene: TRBV28; J gene: TRBJ1-5; D gene: TRBD1; CDR3 protein: CASNEGTGGQPQHF; CDR3 DNA: TGTGCCAGCAACGAAGGGACAGGGGGACAGCCCCAGCATTTT
clone size: few; V gene: TRBV29-1; J gene: TRBJ1-2; D gene: TRBD1; CDR3 protein: CSAGETGRDGYTF; CDR3 DNA: TGCAGCGCTGGCGAGACAGGGAGGGATGGCTACACCTTC